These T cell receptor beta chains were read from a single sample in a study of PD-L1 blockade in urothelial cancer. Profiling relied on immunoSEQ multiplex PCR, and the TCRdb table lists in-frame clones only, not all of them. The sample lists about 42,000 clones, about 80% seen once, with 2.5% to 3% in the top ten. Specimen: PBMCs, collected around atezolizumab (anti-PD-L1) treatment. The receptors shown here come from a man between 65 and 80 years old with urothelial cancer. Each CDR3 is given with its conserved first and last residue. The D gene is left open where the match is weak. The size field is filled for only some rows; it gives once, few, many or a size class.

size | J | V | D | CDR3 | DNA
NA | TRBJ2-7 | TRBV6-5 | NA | CASSLSGDEQYF | TGTGCCAGCAGTCTTAGCGGCGACGAGCAGTACTTC
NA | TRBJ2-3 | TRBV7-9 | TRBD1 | CASSTGTGFFDTQYF | TGTGCCAGCAGCACCGGGACAGGGTTTTTTGATACGCAGTATTTT
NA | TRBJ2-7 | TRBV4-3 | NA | CASSLQSGSPYEQYF | TGCGCCAGCAGCCTACAGTCGGGGTCTCCCTACGAGCAGTACTTC
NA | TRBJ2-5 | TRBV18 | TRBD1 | CASSSGTGPYQETQYF | TGTGCCAGCTCCTCCGGGACAGGGCCTTATCAAGAGACCCAGTACTTC
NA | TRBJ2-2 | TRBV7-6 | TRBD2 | CASSLATASGTNTGELFF | TGTGCCAGCAGCTTAGCGACCGCTAGCGGGACGAACACCGGGGAGCTGTTTTTT
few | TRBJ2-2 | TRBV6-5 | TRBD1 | CASSYRDRGHGGELFF | TGTGCCAGCAGTTACCGAGACAGGGGGCATGGCGGGGAGCTGTTTTTT
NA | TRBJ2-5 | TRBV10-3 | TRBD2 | CAISEVAGERGETQYF | TGTGCCATCAGTGAGGTAGCGGGAGAGAGGGGAGAGACCCAGTACTTC
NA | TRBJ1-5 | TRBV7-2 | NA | CASSWGDNQPQHF | TGTGCCAGCAGCTGGGGGGACAATCAGCCCCAGCATTTT
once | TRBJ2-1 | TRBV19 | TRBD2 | CASSIGLAGGPFF | TGTGCCAGTAGTATAGGACTAGCGGGAGGGCCGTTCTTC
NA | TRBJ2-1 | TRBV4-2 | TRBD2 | CASSQGTRVEEQFF | TGTGCCAGCAGCCAAGGGACTAGGGTCGAGGAGCAGTTCTTC
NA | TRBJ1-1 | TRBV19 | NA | CASRDIPGNTEAFF | TGTGCCAGCCGGGACATTCCCGGGAACACTGAAGCTTTCTTT
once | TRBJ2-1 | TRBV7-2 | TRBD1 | CASSSAGTGNYNEQFF | TGTGCCAGCAGCTCCGCCGGGACAGGGAATTACAATGAGCAGTTCTTC
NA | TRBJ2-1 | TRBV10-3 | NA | CALRQNNEQFF | TGTGCCCTCCGACAGAACAATGAGCAGTTCTTC
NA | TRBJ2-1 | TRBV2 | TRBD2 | CASRSGSGGEQFF | TGTGCCAGCCGTAGCGGGAGTGGCGGTGAGCAGTTCTTC
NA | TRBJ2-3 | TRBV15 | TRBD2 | CATSSPATGTSGRTDTQYF | TGTGCCACCAGCAGTCCCGCGACTGGGACTAGCGGACGCACAGATACGCAGTATTTT
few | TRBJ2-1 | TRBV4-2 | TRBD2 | CASSQDYSIGAGGGNEQFF | TGTGCCAGCAGCCAAGATTATTCTATAGGAGCGGGAGGGGGAAATGAGCAGTTCTTC
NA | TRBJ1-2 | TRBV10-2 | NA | CASSGEQGINYGYTF | TGCGCCAGCAGTGGGGAACAGGGCATTAACTATGGCTACACCTTC
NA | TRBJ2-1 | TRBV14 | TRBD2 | CASSQLLAGGGEQFF | TGTGCCAGCAGCCAGCTGCTAGCGGGAGGGGGTGAGCAGTTCTTC
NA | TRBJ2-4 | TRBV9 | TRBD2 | CASSVLPTSGKDIQYF | TGTGCCAGCAGCGTCCTACCGACTAGCGGGAAAGACATTCAGTACTTC
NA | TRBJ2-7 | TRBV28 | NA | CASFKHNLYEQYF | TGTGCCAGCTTCAAACACAACCTCTACGAGCAGTACTTC
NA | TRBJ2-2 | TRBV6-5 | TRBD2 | CAIMRGGLTGELFF | TGTGCCATCATGCGGGGGGGGCTGACCGGGGAGCTGTTTTTT
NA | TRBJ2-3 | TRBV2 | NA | CASSERTDTDTQYF | TGTGCCAGCAGCGAAAGGACAGACACAGATACGCAGTATTTT
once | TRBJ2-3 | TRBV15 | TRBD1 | CATSRSGTGPDTQYF | TGTGCCACCAGCAGATCCGGGACAGGGCCAGATACGCAGTATTTT
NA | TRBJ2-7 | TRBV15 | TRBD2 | CATSRDPATSGRAYEQYF | TGTGCCACCAGCAGAGACCCAGCGACTAGCGGGAGGGCCTACGAGCAGTACTTC
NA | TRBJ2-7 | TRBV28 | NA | CASSSSSNYGRRNAKQYF | TGTGCCAGCAGTTCGTCCTCGAATTACGGGAGAAGGAATGCCAAGCAGTACTTC
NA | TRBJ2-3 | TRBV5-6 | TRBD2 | CASSLPGSGSLTDTQYF | TGTGCCAGCAGCCTACCGGGGAGCGGGAGTTTGACAGATACGCAGTATTTT
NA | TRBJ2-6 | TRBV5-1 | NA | CASSAEGRTGANVLTF | TGCGCCAGCAGCGCGGAGGGCAGAACTGGGGCCAACGTCCTGACTTTC
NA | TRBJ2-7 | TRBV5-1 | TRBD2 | CASKPGLGSYEQYF | TGCGCCAGCAAACCGGGACTAGGGTCCTACGAGCAGTACTTC
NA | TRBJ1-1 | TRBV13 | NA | CASSLGRGYTEAFF | TGTGCCAGCAGCTTAGGCCGGGGGTACACTGAAGCTTTCTTT
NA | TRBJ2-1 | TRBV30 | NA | CAWSVLNEQFF | TGTGCCTGGAGTGTACTAAATGAGCAGTTCTTC
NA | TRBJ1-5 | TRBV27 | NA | CASSFSGYQPQHF | TGTGCCAGCAGTTTTTCCGGGTATCAGCCCCAGCATTTT
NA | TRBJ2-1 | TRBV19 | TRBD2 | CASSTGGARGGEQFF | TGTGCCAGTAGTACGGGCGGGGCCCGGGGGGGTGAGCAGTTCTTC
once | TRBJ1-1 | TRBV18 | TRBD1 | CASSAGQGGTEAFF | TGTGCCAGCTCAGCGGGACAGGGAGGGACTGAAGCTTTCTTT
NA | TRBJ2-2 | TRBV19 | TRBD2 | CASSPGSGTTNTGELFF | TGTGCCAGTAGTCCAGGTTCGGGGACTACGAACACCGGGGAGCTGTTTTTT
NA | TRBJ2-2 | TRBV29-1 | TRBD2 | CSVSTSAANTGELFF | TGCAGCGTGAGTACTAGCGCCGCGAACACCGGGGAGCTGTTTTTT
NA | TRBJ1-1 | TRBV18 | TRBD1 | CASSTTGGNTEAFF | TGTGCCAGCTCAACGACAGGGGGGAACACTGAAGCTTTCTTT
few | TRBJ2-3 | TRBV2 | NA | CASSGSRGGSPDTQYF | TGTGCCAGCAGTGGGTCGAGGGGGGGGTCCCCAGATACGCAGTATTTT
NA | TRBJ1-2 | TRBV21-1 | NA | CAPRGKAARVDWGGGINYGYTF | NA
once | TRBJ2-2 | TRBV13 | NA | CASSTTGQGLFF | TGTGCCAGCAGCACGACAGGCCAGGGGCTGTTTTTT
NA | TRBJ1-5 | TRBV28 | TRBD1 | CASSLGQGLQPQHF | TGTGCCAGCAGTTTGGGACAGGGCTTGCAGCCCCAGCATTTT
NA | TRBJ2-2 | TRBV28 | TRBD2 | CASSPPGSGSFTGELFF | TGTGCCAGCAGTCCCCCAGGTAGCGGGAGCTTCACCGGGGAGCTGTTTTTT
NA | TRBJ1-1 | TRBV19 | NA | CASSTHGGGFTEAFF | TGTGCCAGTAGTACACATGGCGGGGGTTTTACTGAAGCTTTCTTT
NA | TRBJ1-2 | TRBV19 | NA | CASTPPQGFYGYTF | TGTGCCAGTACCCCTCCACAGGGCTTCTATGGCTACACCTTC
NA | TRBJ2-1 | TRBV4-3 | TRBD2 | CASSQEPSGGLNEQFF | TGCGCCAGCAGCCAAGAGCCCTCGGGGGGGTTGAATGAGCAGTTCTTC
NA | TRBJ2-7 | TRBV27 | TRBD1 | CASSLGQGSYEQYF | TGTGCCAGCAGTCTAGGACAGGGGTCCTACGAGCAGTACTTC
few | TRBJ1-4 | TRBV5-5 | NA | CASSLGRRSSNEKLFF | TGTGCCAGCAGCTTGGGTAGGAGATCCAGTAATGAAAAACTGTTTTTT
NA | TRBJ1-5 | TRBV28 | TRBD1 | CASSSPGDRGSNQPQHF | TGTGCCAGCAGTTCACCGGGGGACAGGGGAAGCAATCAGCCCCAGCATTTT
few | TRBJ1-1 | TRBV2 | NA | CASRDFGSRGAEAFF | TGTGCCAGCAGAGACTTTGGATCTCGTGGCGCTGAAGCTTTCTTT
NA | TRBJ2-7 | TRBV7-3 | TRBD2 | CASSSLAGEDEQYF | TGTGCCAGCAGCTCACTAGCGGGAGAAGACGAGCAGTACTTC
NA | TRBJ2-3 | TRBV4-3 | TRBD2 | CASSPEPAGGADTQYF | TGCGCCAGCAGCCCGGAACCAGCGGGAGGTGCAGATACGCAGTATTTT